This is a list of T cell receptor beta chains from one sample in a study of blood T cell repertoires in COVID-19. Profiled with immunoSEQ multiplex PCR; TCRdb holds only in-frame clones, not every one. The sample comprises 100,000 to 130,000 clones, about nine tenths of which are singletons, and around 1.2% rests with the top ten. Sequenced sample: peripheral blood. These receptors were taken from a woman in her 30s with acute or convalescent COVID-19. CDR3s include the opening cysteine and the closing phenylalanine or tryptophan. A D gene is named only where the DNA matches it firmly. Rows may omit the clone size; those that give it use once, few, many or a size class.

clone_size	v_call	d_call	j_call	cdr3_aa	cdr3_nt
NA	TRBV28	NA	TRBJ2-4	CASQGRRTRDIQYF	TGTGCCAGCCAAGGGCGGAGGACTCGGGACATTCAGTACTTC
NA	TRBV4-1	NA	TRBJ2-3	CASSQGAGVPPTDTQYF	TGCGCCAGCAGCCAAGGGGCGGGCGTCCCCCCCACAGATACGCAGTATTTT
NA	TRBV27	NA	TRBJ2-1	CASSLMLGRSSQFF	TGTGCCAGCAGTTTAATGTTGGGGCGTAGTTCCCAGTTCTTC
NA	TRBV6-1	NA	TRBJ2-5	CASSELDRQETQYF	TGTGCCAGCAGTGAATTAGACAGACAAGAGACCCAGTACTTC
NA	TRBV5-5	NA	TRBJ2-7	CASSDNYEQYF	TGTGCCAGCAGCGACAACTACGAGCAGTACTTC
NA	TRBV7-9	TRBD2	TRBJ2-7	CASSTGLAPLRYF	TGTGCCAGCAGCACCGGACTAGCGCCACTGAGGTACTTC
once	TRBV6-5	NA	TRBJ1-2	CASSYDSSYGYTF	TGTGCCAGCAGTTACGACAGTAGCTATGGCTACACCTTC
NA	TRBV5-1	NA	TRBJ1-1	CASSLAQARNTEAFF	TGCGCCAGCAGCTTGGCCCAGGCTCGGAACACTGAAGCTTTCTTT
NA	TRBV9	NA	TRBJ1-1	CASSVLTGNTEAFF	TGTGCCAGCAGCGTCCTCACAGGGAACACTGAAGCTTTCTTT
NA	TRBV5-8	TRBD1	TRBJ1-2	CASVEQGTGSNYGYTF	TGTGCCAGCGTCGAACAGGGGACCGGTTCTAACTATGGCTACACCTTC
NA	TRBV28	TRBD1	TRBJ1-1	CASSLGTANTEAFF	TGTGCCAGCAGTTTAGGGACAGCGAACACTGAAGCTTTCTTT
NA	TRBV6-2/TRBV6-3	TRBD1	TRBJ2-1	CASSQTGGGWNEQFF	TGTGCCAGCAGCCAGACAGGGGGCGGATGGAATGAGCAGTTCTTC
NA	TRBV6-1	TRBD2	TRBJ2-1	CASSELAGSYNEQFF	TGTGCCAGCAGTGAACTAGCGGGTTCCTACAATGAGCAGTTCTTC
NA	TRBV5-5	NA	TRBJ2-7	CASRYGQLIYEQYF	TGTGCCAGCAGATATGGACAGCTTATCTACGAGCAGTACTTC
NA	TRBV4-3	TRBD1	TRBJ1-2	CASSQDLGGGNYGYTF	TGCGCCAGCAGCCAAGATCTAGGGGGCGGGAACTATGGCTACACCTTC
NA	TRBV2	NA	TRBJ2-7	CASSSGLPPYEQYF	TGTGCCAGCAGTTCGGGACTCCCACCCTATGAGCAGTACTTC
NA	TRBV4-1	TRBD1	TRBJ1-2	CASSQGTGRYGYTF	TGCGCCAGCAGCCAAGGGACAGGGAGGTATGGCTACACCTTC
NA	TRBV2	NA	TRBJ1-5	CASSETRGIVSQHF	TGTGCCAGCAGCGAAACCCGGGGGATTGTGTCCCAGCATTTT
NA	TRBV5-1	NA	TRBJ1-4	CASSPALGSEKLFF	TGCGCCAGCAGCCCGGCCCTAGGGAGTGAAAAACTGTTTTTT
NA	TRBV18	TRBD2	TRBJ2-1	CASGLTSEGEQFF	TGTGCCAGCGGCCTGACTAGCGAAGGTGAGCAGTTCTTC
NA	TRBV7-8	TRBD1	TRBJ2-1	CASPRQGPNEQFF	TGTGCCAGCCCCCGACAGGGGCCGAATGAGCAGTTCTTC
NA	TRBV4-2	NA	TRBJ1-1	CASSQGTETEAFF	TGTGCCAGCAGCCAAGGGACAGAAACTGAAGCTTTCTTT
NA	TRBV6-6	NA	TRBJ1-2	CASTATGLPNYGYTF	TGTGCCAGCACCGCCACAGGGCTTCCTAACTATGGCTACACCTTC
NA	TRBV7-3	TRBD2	TRBJ2-4	CASSPGGNIQYF	TGTGCCAGCAGCCCCGGGGGGAACATTCAGTACTTC
NA	TRBV12-5	TRBD1	TRBJ2-5	CASGWDRETQYF	TGTGCTAGTGGATGGGACAGAGAGACCCAGTACTTC
NA	TRBV10-3	TRBD2	TRBJ2-3	CAISRLAGRTDTQYF	TGTGCCATCAGTCGACTAGCGGGGCGCACAGATACGCAGTATTTT
NA	TRBV5-1	TRBD2	TRBJ2-7	CASSLSSGAEQYF	TGCGCCAGCAGCTTGTCTAGCGGGGCCGAGCAGTACTTC
few	TRBV5-6	NA	TRBJ2-7	CASSKKSHGPSSYEQYF	TGTGCCAGCAGCAAAAAGTCCCATGGGCCAAGCTCCTACGAGCAGTACTTC
NA	TRBV11-3	TRBD1	TRBJ2-3	CASSFTQGFIAQDTQYF	TGTGCCAGCAGCTTTACACAGGGGTTCATAGCACAAGATACGCAGTATTTT
once	TRBV28	TRBD1	TRBJ2-5	CASSQNSLGQGQETQYF	TGTGCCAGCAGCCAAAACAGCCTGGGACAGGGGCAAGAGACCCAGTACTTC
few	TRBV7-2	NA	TRBJ2-1	CASSQGQGTNEQFF	TGTGCCAGCAGCCAAGGCCAGGGGACGAATGAGCAGTTCTTC
NA	TRBV29-1	NA	TRBJ1-2	CSVDVGSGYGYTF	TGCAGCGTTGATGTCGGGAGTGGCTATGGCTACACCTTC
NA	TRBV27	TRBD2	TRBJ2-7	CASSLTSGSSYEQYF	TGTGCCAGCAGTTTGACTAGCGGGAGCTCCTACGAGCAGTACTTC
NA	TRBV28	NA	TRBJ1-4	CASSCTYREFF	TGTGCCAGCAGTTGCACTTACCGGGAGTTTTTT
once	TRBV28	NA	TRBJ1-1	CASSLVVGGLSEAFF	TGTGCCAGCAGTTTAGTCGTGGGGGGGCTCTCTGAAGCTTTCTTT
once	TRBV19	NA	TRBJ2-2	CASSSTSRTGELFF	TGTGCCAGTAGTTCGACTAGTCGCACCGGGGAGCTGTTTTTT
NA	TRBV28	NA	TRBJ1-5	CASRSSDQPQHF	TGTGCCAGCAGATCCTCGGATCAGCCCCAGCATTTT
NA	TRBV28	TRBD1	TRBJ1-4	CASKMTGKSEKLFF	TGTGCCAGCAAAATGACAGGGAAGAGTGAAAAACTGTTTTTT
NA	TRBV7-2	TRBD1	TRBJ2-3	CASSSTGYLVDTQYF	TGTGCCAGCAGCTCGACAGGGTACTTGGTAGATACGCAGTATTTT
few	TRBV30	NA	TRBJ1-1	CAWRMRLDTEAFF	TGTGCCTGGAGGATGAGGTTAGACACTGAAGCTTTCTTT
NA	TRBV4-1	NA	TRBJ1-1	CASSQAVLLNTEAFF	TGCGCCAGCAGCCAGGCTGTCCTCTTGAACACTGAAGCTTTCTTT
NA	TRBV15	NA	TRBJ2-7	CATSRARQDYEQYF	TGTGCCACCAGCAGAGCCCGACAGGACTACGAGCAGTACTTC
NA	TRBV30	NA	TRBJ2-7	CAWKGGGYEQYF	TGTGCCTGGAAGGGAGGCGGCTACGAGCAGTACTTC
NA	TRBV19	NA	TRBJ2-5	CASSIDRYRKETQYF	TGTGCCAGTAGTATAGATCGTTACAGAAAAGAGACCCAGTACTTC
NA	TRBV19	TRBD1	TRBJ1-2	CASTIQGALGGYTF	TGTGCCAGTACCATACAGGGGGCGCTTGGTGGCTACACCTTC
NA	TRBV6-5	TRBD2	TRBJ2-1	CASRGASYNEQFF	TGTGCCTCGCGGGGGGCCTCATACAATGAGCAGTTCTTC
NA	TRBV30	NA	TRBJ1-3	CAWSAPRNSGNTIYF	TGTGCCTGGAGTGCCCCCAGAAATTCTGGAAACACCATATATTTT
NA	TRBV18	NA	TRBJ1-6	CASSTQTGGSYNSPLHF	TGTGCCAGCTCAACCCAGACGGGGGGCTCCTATAATTCACCCCTCCACTTT
NA	TRBV30	TRBD2	TRBJ2-3	CAWGAGVTDTQYF	TGTGCCTGGGGAGCGGGAGTCACAGATACGCAGTATTTT
NA	TRBV5-5	TRBD1	TRBJ1-1	CASSLGTGNTEAFF	TGTGCCAGCAGCTTGGGGACAGGGAACACTGAAGCTTTCTTT